These T cell receptor beta chains were read from a single sample in a study of T cells after yellow fever vaccination. Each CDR3 protein gets one entry after TCRdb re-called the 5' RACE reads with MiXCR. Of 240,000 or so distinct CDR3 sequences in the sample, less than 9% are singletons; the top ten hold approximately 0.85%. The sample consisted of CD4+ T cells sorted from PBMCs, taken 15 days after the yellow fever booster vaccination. These TCRs come from a man aged 25 to 45 who received the YFV17D yellow fever vaccine. CDR3s include the opening cysteine and the closing phenylalanine or tryptophan.

CDR3aa: CASSPSDSHSNQPQHF
v_gene: TRBV18

CDR3aa: CASSQAELNYGYTF
v_gene: TRBV4-3

CDR3aa: CSAEYRGDTQYF
v_gene: TRBV20-1

CDR3aa: CASSPPAGNTGELFF
v_gene: TRBV18

CDR3aa: CASSLILAGLYEQYF
v_gene: TRBV5-1

CDR3aa: CATSQVLGTTYPGEQFF
v_gene: TRBV3-1

CDR3aa: CASSLGKGNTEAFF
v_gene: TRBV5-1

CDR3aa: CASRLTGVPSAFF
v_gene: TRBV5-6

CDR3aa: CSARDGETQYF
v_gene: TRBV20-1

CDR3aa: CSAPTGGETQYF
v_gene: TRBV20-1

CDR3aa: CASRRTGVNTEAFF
v_gene: TRBV12-3/TRBV12-4

CDR3aa: CSVQREGRNEKLFF
v_gene: TRBV29-1

CDR3aa: CASSLGGGLYEAFF
v_gene: TRBV12-3/TRBV12-4

CDR3aa: CSVKGLAGPTDTQYF
v_gene: TRBV29-1

CDR3aa: CACSPDEQFF
v_gene: TRBV21-1

CDR3aa: CAWRGDHYNEQFF
v_gene: TRBV30